This T cell receptor (beta chain) is from a study of PD-1 blockade in classical Hodgkin lymphoma (TCRdb year 2020). As for the study more broadly: Nivolumab dosing was 3 mg/kg intravenously every 2 weeks, continuing until either disease progression or unacceptable toxicity. A peripheral blood immune signature of response to PD-1 blockade in classical Hodgkin lymphoma was defined using TCR beta sequencing and CyTOF.

For this clone: The target of this receptor is not known. Qualities for individual bases were not recorded, and no much larger clone is one base off.

Genomic DNA was extracted with the Qiagen DNeasy kit from unsorted PBMCs and from negatively selected CD4+ and CD8+ fractions. TCR beta CDR3 regions were amplified by immunoSEQ multiplex PCR using primers annealing to V and J segments. A synthetic immune receptor repertoire was used to minimize amplification bias, and any remaining bias was removed computationally after sequencing. On the authors' methods: Custom Python scripts were used to quantify repertoire diversity as the Shannon entropy index. The unsorted, CD4+ and CD8+ repertoires were each analyzed separately, with the exception of combined analyses, where CD4+ and CD8+ sequences were merged in silico. A clone counted as expanded when the clone's frequency after treatment rose at least 2-fold relative to C1D1, and clones undetected at baseline were given a pseudocount of 0.5. Clones with 0 or 1 copy at C1D1 were classified as singleton clones, and clones with 2 or more copies were classified as non-singleton clones. By matching protein sequences in sorted samples from the same patient, clones expanded in unsorted samples were annotated as CD4+, CD8+ or unknown. Diversity changes from C1D1 to C4D1 were tested in paired samples using Wilcoxon tests. In TCRdb, the immuneACCESS table is reduced to in-frame sequences with V and J assigned. These tables do not hold every clone; where another copy was compared, an unresolved V gene accounts for under half, and the others remain unexplained. V and J calls and clone size follow that table, whereas D and trimming were derived from the DNA. This sample is represented by around 34,000 clones; about nine tenths of them were singletons. Jointly, the top ten make up about 0.23% of the sample.

The paper's findings and limits, for the study overall: CD4+ but not CD8+ TCR diversity rose significantly by C4D1 (p=0.0027 vs p=0.16), most apparent in complete responders (p=0.02). Among trial patients, those achieving complete response had baseline diversity similar to that of newly diagnosed patients, while diversity was significantly lower in partial responders and progressors. Newly diagnosed patients were reported to have lower baseline TCR diversity than healthy donors, and relapsed/refractory patients were reported to have lower baseline TCR diversity still. Patients starting nivolumab less than 1 year after ASCT had lower diversity and were excluded from later analyses to avoid confounding by immune reconstitution. The study covered only a single clinical trial cohort, and the causes of the repertoire differences, possibly disease activity or prior therapy, were still not defined.

The germline V gene sets CDR1 to SGHRS and CDR2 to YFSETQ. Unmatched junction bases come to 16, with V trimmed by 7 bases and J by 8 bases. The CDR3 sequence holds 16 residues, the cysteine and phenylalanine included. The CDR3 DNA has 48 bases and is translated from base 1. Explained via the paper, the time point label denotes: cycle 1 day 1 (C1D1), immediately before nivolumab initiation. Relapse after autologous stem cell transplantation had occurred in all trial patients, and cohorts A, B and C were distinguished by prior brentuximab vedotin exposure. Magnetic negative selection with a Miltenyi CD4+ T cell isolation kit was used to purify CD4+ T cells from thawed PBMCs. The trial cohort comprised around 60 patients with relapsed/refractory classical Hodgkin lymphoma whose best overall responses were complete response, partial response or progressive disease. In the multi-cohort phase II CheckMate 205 trial, trial patients received single-agent nivolumab. An independent review committee assessed best overall response using the 2007 International Working Group response criteria. Trial PBMCs were collected immediately before nivolumab initiation (C1D1) and during therapy at cycle 2 day 1 and cycle 4 day 1. After peripheral blood was drawn into 8 mL Vacutainer Cell Preparation Tubes, PBMCs were isolated by centrifugation and then cryopreserved. Purified CD4+ and CD8+ fractions were prepared only for cases with an additional available PBMC sample. Magnetically labelled cells were depleted on LS columns in a quadroMACS separator, and the flow-through was collected as the purified fraction.

This sample comprised CD4+ T cells from blood, obtained at baseline. The chain employs TRBV5-1 and TRBJ1-1; TRBD1 fits 11 bases in the junction. This sequence originates from a human donor with classical Hodgkin lymphoma. The CDR3 here reads CASQPRPGTGGEEAFF. The nucleotides read TGCGCCAGCCAACCCCGTCCCGGGACAGGGGGGGAAGAAGCTTTCTTT.